This note documents a single TCR beta chain sequence. Trimming took 4 bases from V and 2 from J, leaving 9 bases between them. In germline, CDR1 is SGHRS, CDR2 YFSETQ. The CDR3 runs to 14 residues. This sample was included in a study of cytomegalovirus exposure and HLA in healthy donors. It was with 60 Vbeta and 13 Jbeta primers that the PCR ran. Assay: immunoSEQ multiplex PCR; the TCRdb copy retains only in-frame clones and omits some. The table shows roughly 150,000 clones, with 80% occurring only once. Sequences were obtained from PBMCs. The genes are TRBV5-1 and TRBJ2-2; maybe TRBD1 (5 bases). This clonotype was sampled from a male donor in good health and CMV-seronegative. The CDR3 coding sequence is TGCGCCAGCAGCCCGGACACTAACACCGGGGAGCTGTTTTTT. Amino acids: CASSPDTNTGELFF. Looking up the rest from reference TRBV5-1 and TRBJ2-2 gives the full variable domain: KAGVTQTPRYLIKTRGQQVTLSCSPISGHRSVSWYQQTPGQGLQFLFEYFSETQRNKGNFPGRFSGRQFSNSRSEMNVSTLELGDSALYLCASSPDTNTGELFFGEGSRLTVL.